This T cell receptor beta chain was recorded in a study of T cells after yellow fever vaccination. Trimming cost V 0 bases and J 8 bases, with 10 bases left between them. The CDR3 totals 13 residues. TCRdb reprocessed the 5' RACE reads with MiXCR, giving one entry per CDR3 protein. The sample contains 300,000 to 400,000 distinct CDR3 sequences, roughly 8% of which appear only once. The specimen comprised PBMCs, sampled about 41 days after the first yellow fever vaccination. The receptor's source is a man between 18 and 29 years old who received the YFV17D yellow fever vaccine. The gene calls are TRBV12-3 or TRBV12-4 and TRBJ1-2; D is ambiguous. CDR3 loop: CASSLALPRGYTF. For the CDR3, the DNA is TGTGCCAGCAGTTTAGCGCTCCCGAGAGGCTACACCTTC.